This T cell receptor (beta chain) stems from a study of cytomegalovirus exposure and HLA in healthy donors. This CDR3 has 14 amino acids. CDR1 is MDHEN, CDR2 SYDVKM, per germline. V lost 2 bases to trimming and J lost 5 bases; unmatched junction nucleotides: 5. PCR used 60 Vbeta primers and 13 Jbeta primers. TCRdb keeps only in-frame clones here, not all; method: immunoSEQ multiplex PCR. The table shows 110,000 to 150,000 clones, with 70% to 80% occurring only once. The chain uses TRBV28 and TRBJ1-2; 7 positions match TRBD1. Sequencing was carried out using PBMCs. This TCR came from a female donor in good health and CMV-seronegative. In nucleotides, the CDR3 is TGTGCCAGCAGTTTAAGGGGGCTCTTATATGGCTACACCTTC. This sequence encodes CASSLRGLLYGYTF.